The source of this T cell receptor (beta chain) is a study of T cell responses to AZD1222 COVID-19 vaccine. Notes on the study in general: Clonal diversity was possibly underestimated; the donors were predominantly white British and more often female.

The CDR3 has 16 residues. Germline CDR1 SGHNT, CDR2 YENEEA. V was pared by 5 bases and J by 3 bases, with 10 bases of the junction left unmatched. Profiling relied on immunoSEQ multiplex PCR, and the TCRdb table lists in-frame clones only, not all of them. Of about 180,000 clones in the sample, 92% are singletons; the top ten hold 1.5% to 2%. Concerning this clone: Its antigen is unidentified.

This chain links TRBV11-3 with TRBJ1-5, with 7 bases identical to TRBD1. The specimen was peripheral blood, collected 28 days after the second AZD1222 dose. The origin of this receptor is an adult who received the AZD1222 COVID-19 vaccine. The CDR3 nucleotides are TGTGCCAGCAGCCGTGGGGGGACAGCGATCAATCAGCCCCAGCATTTT. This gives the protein CASSRGGTAINQPQHF.